This T cell receptor (beta chain) was retrieved from a study of cytomegalovirus exposure and HLA in healthy donors. The study ran its PCR with 60 Vbeta and 13 Jbeta primers. TCRdb's copy holds only in-frame clones and misses some; the assay was immunoSEQ multiplex PCR. The record lists fewer than 150,000 clones, of which the ten most abundant hold roughly 2%. Germline V lookup: CDR1 SNHLY, CDR2 FYNNEI. V was pared by 1 base and J by 0 bases, with 5 bases of the junction left unmatched. There are 17 residues in the CDR3. Notes on this clone: The antigen remains unidentified.

Findings of the study overall: Fewer than 20,000 TCR beta sequences were associated with HLA alleles at 0.05 false discovery rate in a later analysis. The study had only CMV serostatus as immune exposure information. A later analysis revealed that TCR association rates differed between HLA loci, peaking at DRB1 and bottoming out at HLA-C.

The receptor comes from a woman aged 55-70 years in good health and CMV-seronegative. Sequenced: PBMCs. The chain links TRBV2 to TRBJ1-4; the match to TRBD1 covers 7 bases. Here the CDR3 reads CASSEGGQLTTNEKLFF. DNA for the CDR3: TGTGCCAGCAGTGAAGGGGGACAGCTAACAACTAATGAAAAACTGTTTTTT.